This TCR beta chain derives from a study of blood T cell repertoires in COVID-19. With V trimmed by 0 bases and J by 3 bases, 4 bases remained unmatched. This CDR3 has 16 amino acids. Per the germline V gene, CDR1 is SGHRS and CDR2 is YFSETQ. In the authors' methods: Amplification from reference gene primers served as the basis for estimated nucleated cell counts. Assay used: immunoSEQ multiplex PCR; TCRdb lists only in-frame clones, some missing. That table furnishes V, J and clone size, whereas the DNA furnished D and trimming. This sample has about 71,000 clones, with 83% found just once. Sample: peripheral blood. This sequence was found in a man aged 25 to 40 with COVID-19, enrolled during active disease. This chain uses TRBV5-1 with TRBJ1-5, with 9 bases matching TRBD1. The CDR3 here is CASSLGGTGLNQPQHF. In nucleotides, the CDR3 is TGCGCCAGCAGCTTGGGGGGGACAGGGCTCAATCAGCCCCAGCATTTT. The complete variable domain, with remaining parts taken from reference TRBV5-1 and TRBJ1-5, reads KAGVTQTPRYLIKTRGQQVTLSCSPISGHRSVSWYQQTPGQGLQFLFEYFSETQRNKGNFPGRFSGRQFSNSRSEMNVSTLELGDSALYLCASSLGGTGLNQPQHFGDGTRLSIL.